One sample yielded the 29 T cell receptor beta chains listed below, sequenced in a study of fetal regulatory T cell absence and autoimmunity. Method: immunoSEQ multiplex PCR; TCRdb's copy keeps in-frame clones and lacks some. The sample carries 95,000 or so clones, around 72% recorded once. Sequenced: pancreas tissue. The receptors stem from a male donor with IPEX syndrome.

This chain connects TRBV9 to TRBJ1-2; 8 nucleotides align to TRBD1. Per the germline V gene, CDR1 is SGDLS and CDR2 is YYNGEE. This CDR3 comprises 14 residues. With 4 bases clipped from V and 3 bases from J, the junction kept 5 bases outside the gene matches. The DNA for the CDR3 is TGTGCCAGCAGCCCCCGGACAGGGCACTATGGCTACACCTTC. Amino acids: CASSPRTGHYGYTF.

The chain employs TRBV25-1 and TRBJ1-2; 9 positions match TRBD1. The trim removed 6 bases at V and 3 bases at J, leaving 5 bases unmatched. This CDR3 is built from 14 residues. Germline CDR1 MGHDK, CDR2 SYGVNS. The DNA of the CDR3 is TGTGCCAGCAGCGCGGGACAGGGCTACTATGGCTACACCTTC. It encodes CASSAGQGYYGYTF.

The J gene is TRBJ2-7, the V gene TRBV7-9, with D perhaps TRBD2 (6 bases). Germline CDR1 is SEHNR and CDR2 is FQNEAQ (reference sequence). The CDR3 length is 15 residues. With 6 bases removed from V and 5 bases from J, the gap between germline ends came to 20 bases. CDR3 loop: CASSYQPRRGHEQYF. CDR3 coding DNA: TGTGCCAGCAGTTACCAGCCCAGGAGGGGCCACGAGCAGTACTTC.

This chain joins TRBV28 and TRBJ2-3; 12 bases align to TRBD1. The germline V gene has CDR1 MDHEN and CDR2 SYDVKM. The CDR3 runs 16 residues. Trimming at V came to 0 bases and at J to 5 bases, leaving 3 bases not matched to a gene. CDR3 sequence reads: CASSLWGTGGGDTQYF. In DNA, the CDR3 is TGTGCCAGCAGTTTATGGGGGACAGGGGGCGGAGATACGCAGTATTTT.

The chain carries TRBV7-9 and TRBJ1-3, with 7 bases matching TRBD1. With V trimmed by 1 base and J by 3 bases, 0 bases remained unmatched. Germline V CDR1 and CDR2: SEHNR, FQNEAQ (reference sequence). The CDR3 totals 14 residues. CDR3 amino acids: CASSLDRGGNTIYF. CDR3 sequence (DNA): TGTGCCAGCAGCTTAGACAGGGGTGGAAACACCATATATTTT. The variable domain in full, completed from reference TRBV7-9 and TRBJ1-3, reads DTGVSQNPRHKITKRGQNVTFRCDPISEHNRLYWYRQTLGQGPEFLTYFQNEAQLEKSRLLSDRFSAERPKGSFSTLEIQRTEQGDSAMYLCASSLDRGGNTIYFGEGSWLTVV.

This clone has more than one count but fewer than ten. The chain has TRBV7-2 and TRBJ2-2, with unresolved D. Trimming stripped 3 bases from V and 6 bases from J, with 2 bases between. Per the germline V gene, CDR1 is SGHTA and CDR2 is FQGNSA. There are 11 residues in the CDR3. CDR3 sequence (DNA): TGTGCCAGCAGCTTGTCCGGGGAGCTGTTTTTT. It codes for CASSLSGELFF.

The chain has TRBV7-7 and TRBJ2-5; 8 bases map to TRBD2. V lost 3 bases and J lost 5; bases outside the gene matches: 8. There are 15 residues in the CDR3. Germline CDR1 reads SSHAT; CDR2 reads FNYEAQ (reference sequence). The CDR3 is CASSFLPGGRETQYF. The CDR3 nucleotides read TGTGCCAGCAGCTTCCTGCCGGGAGGGCGGGAGACCCAGTACTTC.

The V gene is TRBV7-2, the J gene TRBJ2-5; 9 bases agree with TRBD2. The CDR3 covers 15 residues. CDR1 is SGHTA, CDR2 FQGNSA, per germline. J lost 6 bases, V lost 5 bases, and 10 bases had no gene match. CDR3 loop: CASSISGGRGKTQYF. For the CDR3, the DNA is TGTGCCAGCAGCATTAGCGGGGGTAGAGGCAAGACCCAGTACTTC.

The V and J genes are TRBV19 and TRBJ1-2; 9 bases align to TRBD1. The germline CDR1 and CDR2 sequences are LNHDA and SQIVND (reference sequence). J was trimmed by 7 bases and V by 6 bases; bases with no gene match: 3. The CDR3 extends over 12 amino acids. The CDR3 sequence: CASRPGQGGYTF. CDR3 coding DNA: TGTGCCAGTAGACCGGGACAGGGTGGCTACACCTTC. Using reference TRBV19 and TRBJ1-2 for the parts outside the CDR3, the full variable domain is DGGITQSPKYLFRKEGQNVTLSCEQNLNHDAMYWYRQDPGQGLRLIYYSQIVNDFQKGDIAEGYSVSREKKESFPLTVTSAQKNPTAFYLCASRPGQGGYTFGSGTRLTVV.

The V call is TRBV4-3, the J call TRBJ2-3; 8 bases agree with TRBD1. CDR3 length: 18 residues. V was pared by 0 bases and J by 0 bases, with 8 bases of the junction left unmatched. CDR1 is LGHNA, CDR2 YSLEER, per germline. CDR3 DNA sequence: TGCGCCAGCAGCCAAGACTGGGTGACAGGGGCTAGCACAGATACGCAGTATTTT. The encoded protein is CASSQDWVTGASTDTQYF.

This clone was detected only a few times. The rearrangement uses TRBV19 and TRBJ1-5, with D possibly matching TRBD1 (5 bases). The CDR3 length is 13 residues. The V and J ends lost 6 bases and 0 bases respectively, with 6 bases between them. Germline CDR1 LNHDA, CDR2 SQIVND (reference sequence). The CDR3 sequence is CASRDNSNQPQHF. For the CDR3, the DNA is TGTGCCAGTAGGGACAATAGCAATCAGCCCCAGCATTTT.

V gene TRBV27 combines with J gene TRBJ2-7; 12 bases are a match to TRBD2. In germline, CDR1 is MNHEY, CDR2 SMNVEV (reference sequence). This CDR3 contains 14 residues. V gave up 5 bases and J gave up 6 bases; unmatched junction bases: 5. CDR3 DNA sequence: TGTGCCAGCAGTCGGACTAGCGGGATTCGCGAGCAGTACTTC. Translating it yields CASSRTSGIREQYF.

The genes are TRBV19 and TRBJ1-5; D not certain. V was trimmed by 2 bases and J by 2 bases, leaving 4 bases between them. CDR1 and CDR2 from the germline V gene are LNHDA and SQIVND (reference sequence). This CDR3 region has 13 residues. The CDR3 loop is CASSITGNQPQHF. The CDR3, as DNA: TGTGCCAGTAGTATAACAGGCAATCAGCCCCAGCATTTT.

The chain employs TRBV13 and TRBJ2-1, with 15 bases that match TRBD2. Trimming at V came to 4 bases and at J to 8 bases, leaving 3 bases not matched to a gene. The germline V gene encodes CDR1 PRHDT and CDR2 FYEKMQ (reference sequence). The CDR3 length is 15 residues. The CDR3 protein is CASSWTSGGADEQFF. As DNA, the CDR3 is TGTGCCAGCAGCTGGACTAGCGGGGGGGCAGATGAGCAGTTCTTC.

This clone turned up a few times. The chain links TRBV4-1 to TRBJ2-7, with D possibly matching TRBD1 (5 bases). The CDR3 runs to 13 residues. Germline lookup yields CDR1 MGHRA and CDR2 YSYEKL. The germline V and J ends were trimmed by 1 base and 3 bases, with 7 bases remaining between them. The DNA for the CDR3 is TGCGCCAGCAGCCAAGTCCAGGGCTACGAGCAGTACTTC. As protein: CASSQVQGYEQYF.

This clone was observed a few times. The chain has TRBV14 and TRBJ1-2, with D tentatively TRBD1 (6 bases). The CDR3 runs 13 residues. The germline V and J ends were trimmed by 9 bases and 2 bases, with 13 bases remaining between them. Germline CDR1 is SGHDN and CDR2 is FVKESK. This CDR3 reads CARLRGTNYGYTF. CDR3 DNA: TGTGCCAGACTTAGGGGGACCAACTATGGCTACACCTTC.

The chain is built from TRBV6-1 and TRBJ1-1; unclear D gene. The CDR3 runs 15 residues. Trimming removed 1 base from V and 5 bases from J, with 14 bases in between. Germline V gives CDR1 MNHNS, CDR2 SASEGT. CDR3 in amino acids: CASSEVIGRRTEAFF. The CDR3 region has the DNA TGTGCCAGCAGTGAAGTAATAGGCAGAAGGACTGAAGCTTTCTTT.

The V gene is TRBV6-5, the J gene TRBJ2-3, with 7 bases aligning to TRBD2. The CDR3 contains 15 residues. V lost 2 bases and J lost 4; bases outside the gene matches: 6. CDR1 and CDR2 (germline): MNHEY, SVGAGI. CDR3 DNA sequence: TGTGCCAGCAGTTACGGTGCGGGAGTGCCAGATACGCAGTATTTT. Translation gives CASSYGAGVPDTQYF.

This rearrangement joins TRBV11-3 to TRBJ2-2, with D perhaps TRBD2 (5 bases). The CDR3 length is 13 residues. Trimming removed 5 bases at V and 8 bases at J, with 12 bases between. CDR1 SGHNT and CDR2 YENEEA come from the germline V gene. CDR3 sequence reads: CASSPDEGGELFF. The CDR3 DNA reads TGTGCCAGCAGCCCTGATGAGGGAGGGGAGCTGTTTTTT.

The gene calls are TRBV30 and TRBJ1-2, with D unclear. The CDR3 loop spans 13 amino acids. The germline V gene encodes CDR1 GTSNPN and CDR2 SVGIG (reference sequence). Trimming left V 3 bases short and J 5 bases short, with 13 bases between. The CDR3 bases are TGTGCCTGGAGATTTGGCAGGCCATATGGCTACACCTTC. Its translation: CAWRFGRPYGYTF.

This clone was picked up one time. CDR3 residues: CASSPSGRGDTQYF. The CDR3 coding sequence is TGTGCCAGCAGCCCTAGCGGGAGAGGGGATACGCAGTATTTT. The rearrangement links TRBV9 to TRBJ2-3, with 10 bases that match TRBD2. Germline trimming cut 4 bases from V and 6 bases from J; bases unmatched to any gene: 5. The CDR3 has 14 amino acids. Germline values: CDR1 SGDLS, CDR2 YYNGEE.

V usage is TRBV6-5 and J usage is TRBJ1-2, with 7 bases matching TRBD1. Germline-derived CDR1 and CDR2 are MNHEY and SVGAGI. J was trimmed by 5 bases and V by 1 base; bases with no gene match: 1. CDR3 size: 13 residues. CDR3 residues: CASSYWGQYGYTF. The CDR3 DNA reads TGTGCCAGCAGTTACTGGGGACAGTATGGCTACACCTTC.

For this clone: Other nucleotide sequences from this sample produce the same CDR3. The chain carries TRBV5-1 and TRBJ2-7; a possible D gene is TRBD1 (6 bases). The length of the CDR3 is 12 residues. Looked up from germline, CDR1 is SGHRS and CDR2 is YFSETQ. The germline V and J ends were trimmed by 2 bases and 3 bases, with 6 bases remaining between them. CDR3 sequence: CASSLQGYEQYF. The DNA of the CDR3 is TGCGCCAGCAGCTTACAGGGCTACGAGCAGTACTTC. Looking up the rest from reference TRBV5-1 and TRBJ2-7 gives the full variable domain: KAGVTQTPRYLIKTRGQQVTLSCSPISGHRSVSWYQQTPGQGLQFLFEYFSETQRNKGNFPGRFSGRQFSNSRSEMNVSTLELGDSALYLCASSLQGYEQYFGPGTRLTVT.

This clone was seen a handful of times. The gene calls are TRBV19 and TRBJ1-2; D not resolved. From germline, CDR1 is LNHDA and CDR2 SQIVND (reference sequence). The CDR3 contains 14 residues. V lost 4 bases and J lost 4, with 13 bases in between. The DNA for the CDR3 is TGTGCCAGTAGTACCCTAGGAGGCCGCTATGGCTACACCTTC. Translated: CASSTLGGRYGYTF. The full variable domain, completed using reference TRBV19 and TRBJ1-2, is DGGITQSPKYLFRKEGQNVTLSCEQNLNHDAMYWYRQDPGQGLRLIYYSQIVNDFQKGDIAEGYSVSREKKESFPLTVTSAQKNPTAFYLCASSTLGGRYGYTFGSGTRLTVV.

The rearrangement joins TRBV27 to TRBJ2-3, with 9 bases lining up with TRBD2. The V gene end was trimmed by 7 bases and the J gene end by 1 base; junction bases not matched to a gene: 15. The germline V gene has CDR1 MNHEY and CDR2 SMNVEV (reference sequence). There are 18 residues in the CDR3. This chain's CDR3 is CASTSRGAGGRRTDTQYF. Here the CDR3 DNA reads TGTGCCAGCACCTCGAGAGGAGCGGGAGGTCGGCGCACAGATACGCAGTATTTT.

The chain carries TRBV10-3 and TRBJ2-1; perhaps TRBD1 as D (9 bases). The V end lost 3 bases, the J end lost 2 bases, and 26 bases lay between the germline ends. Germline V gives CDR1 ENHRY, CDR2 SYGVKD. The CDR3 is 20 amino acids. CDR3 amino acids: CAISDFPGQGGREAYNEQFF. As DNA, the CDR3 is TGTGCCATCAGTGACTTTCCGGGACAGGGAGGGCGGGAGGCCTACAATGAGCAGTTCTTC.

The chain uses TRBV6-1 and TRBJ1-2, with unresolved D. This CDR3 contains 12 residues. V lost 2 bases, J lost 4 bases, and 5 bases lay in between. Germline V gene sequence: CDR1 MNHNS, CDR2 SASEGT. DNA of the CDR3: TGTGCCAGCAGTGAACGGCTCTATGGCTACACCTTC. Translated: CASSERLYGYTF.

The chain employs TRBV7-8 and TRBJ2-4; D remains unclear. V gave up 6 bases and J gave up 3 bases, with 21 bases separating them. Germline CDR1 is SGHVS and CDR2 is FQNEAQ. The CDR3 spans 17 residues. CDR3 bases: TGTGCCAGCAGTTCTCTCCACAGCCCCCAAGGCAAAAACATTCAGTACTTC. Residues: CASSSLHSPQGKNIQYF.

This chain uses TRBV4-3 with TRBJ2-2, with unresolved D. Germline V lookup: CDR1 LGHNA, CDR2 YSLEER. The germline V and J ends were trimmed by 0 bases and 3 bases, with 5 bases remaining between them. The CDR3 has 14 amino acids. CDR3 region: CASSQDPDTGELFF. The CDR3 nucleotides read TGCGCCAGCAGCCAAGATCCCGACACCGGGGAGCTGTTTTTT.